This T cell receptor (beta chain) was retrieved from a study of cytomegalovirus exposure and HLA in healthy donors. Background on the study: According to later analysis, the same platform produced the 120 validation and under 700 first-cohort repertoires.

This clone was observed once. Its antigen is unknown. Study observations and caveats: Cytomegalovirus-associated status was assigned to fewer than 200 TCR beta chains. Most TCR sequences were seen very rarely across donors, but some public TCRs occurred in many.

Among the roughly 120 subjects of the validation cohort, separate from the roughly 670-subject first cohort, were the donors. Libraries were prepared by immunoSEQ multiplex PCR; TCRdb keeps only in-frame clonotypes and omits some of them. The sample has around 170,000 clones, 85% to 90% seen once. Germline CDR1 and CDR2: SGHRS and YFSETQ. The CDR3 length is 11 residues. V lost 0 bases, J lost 12 bases, and 7 bases lay in between. The source is a man between 18 and 35 years old in good health and CMV-seronegative. Specimen: PBMCs. The chain links TRBV5-1 to TRBJ2-1; TRBD1 might be the D (5 bases). CDR3 region: CASSLARVQFF. The CDR3, as DNA: TGCGCCAGCAGCTTGGCCAGGGTGCAGTTCTTC.